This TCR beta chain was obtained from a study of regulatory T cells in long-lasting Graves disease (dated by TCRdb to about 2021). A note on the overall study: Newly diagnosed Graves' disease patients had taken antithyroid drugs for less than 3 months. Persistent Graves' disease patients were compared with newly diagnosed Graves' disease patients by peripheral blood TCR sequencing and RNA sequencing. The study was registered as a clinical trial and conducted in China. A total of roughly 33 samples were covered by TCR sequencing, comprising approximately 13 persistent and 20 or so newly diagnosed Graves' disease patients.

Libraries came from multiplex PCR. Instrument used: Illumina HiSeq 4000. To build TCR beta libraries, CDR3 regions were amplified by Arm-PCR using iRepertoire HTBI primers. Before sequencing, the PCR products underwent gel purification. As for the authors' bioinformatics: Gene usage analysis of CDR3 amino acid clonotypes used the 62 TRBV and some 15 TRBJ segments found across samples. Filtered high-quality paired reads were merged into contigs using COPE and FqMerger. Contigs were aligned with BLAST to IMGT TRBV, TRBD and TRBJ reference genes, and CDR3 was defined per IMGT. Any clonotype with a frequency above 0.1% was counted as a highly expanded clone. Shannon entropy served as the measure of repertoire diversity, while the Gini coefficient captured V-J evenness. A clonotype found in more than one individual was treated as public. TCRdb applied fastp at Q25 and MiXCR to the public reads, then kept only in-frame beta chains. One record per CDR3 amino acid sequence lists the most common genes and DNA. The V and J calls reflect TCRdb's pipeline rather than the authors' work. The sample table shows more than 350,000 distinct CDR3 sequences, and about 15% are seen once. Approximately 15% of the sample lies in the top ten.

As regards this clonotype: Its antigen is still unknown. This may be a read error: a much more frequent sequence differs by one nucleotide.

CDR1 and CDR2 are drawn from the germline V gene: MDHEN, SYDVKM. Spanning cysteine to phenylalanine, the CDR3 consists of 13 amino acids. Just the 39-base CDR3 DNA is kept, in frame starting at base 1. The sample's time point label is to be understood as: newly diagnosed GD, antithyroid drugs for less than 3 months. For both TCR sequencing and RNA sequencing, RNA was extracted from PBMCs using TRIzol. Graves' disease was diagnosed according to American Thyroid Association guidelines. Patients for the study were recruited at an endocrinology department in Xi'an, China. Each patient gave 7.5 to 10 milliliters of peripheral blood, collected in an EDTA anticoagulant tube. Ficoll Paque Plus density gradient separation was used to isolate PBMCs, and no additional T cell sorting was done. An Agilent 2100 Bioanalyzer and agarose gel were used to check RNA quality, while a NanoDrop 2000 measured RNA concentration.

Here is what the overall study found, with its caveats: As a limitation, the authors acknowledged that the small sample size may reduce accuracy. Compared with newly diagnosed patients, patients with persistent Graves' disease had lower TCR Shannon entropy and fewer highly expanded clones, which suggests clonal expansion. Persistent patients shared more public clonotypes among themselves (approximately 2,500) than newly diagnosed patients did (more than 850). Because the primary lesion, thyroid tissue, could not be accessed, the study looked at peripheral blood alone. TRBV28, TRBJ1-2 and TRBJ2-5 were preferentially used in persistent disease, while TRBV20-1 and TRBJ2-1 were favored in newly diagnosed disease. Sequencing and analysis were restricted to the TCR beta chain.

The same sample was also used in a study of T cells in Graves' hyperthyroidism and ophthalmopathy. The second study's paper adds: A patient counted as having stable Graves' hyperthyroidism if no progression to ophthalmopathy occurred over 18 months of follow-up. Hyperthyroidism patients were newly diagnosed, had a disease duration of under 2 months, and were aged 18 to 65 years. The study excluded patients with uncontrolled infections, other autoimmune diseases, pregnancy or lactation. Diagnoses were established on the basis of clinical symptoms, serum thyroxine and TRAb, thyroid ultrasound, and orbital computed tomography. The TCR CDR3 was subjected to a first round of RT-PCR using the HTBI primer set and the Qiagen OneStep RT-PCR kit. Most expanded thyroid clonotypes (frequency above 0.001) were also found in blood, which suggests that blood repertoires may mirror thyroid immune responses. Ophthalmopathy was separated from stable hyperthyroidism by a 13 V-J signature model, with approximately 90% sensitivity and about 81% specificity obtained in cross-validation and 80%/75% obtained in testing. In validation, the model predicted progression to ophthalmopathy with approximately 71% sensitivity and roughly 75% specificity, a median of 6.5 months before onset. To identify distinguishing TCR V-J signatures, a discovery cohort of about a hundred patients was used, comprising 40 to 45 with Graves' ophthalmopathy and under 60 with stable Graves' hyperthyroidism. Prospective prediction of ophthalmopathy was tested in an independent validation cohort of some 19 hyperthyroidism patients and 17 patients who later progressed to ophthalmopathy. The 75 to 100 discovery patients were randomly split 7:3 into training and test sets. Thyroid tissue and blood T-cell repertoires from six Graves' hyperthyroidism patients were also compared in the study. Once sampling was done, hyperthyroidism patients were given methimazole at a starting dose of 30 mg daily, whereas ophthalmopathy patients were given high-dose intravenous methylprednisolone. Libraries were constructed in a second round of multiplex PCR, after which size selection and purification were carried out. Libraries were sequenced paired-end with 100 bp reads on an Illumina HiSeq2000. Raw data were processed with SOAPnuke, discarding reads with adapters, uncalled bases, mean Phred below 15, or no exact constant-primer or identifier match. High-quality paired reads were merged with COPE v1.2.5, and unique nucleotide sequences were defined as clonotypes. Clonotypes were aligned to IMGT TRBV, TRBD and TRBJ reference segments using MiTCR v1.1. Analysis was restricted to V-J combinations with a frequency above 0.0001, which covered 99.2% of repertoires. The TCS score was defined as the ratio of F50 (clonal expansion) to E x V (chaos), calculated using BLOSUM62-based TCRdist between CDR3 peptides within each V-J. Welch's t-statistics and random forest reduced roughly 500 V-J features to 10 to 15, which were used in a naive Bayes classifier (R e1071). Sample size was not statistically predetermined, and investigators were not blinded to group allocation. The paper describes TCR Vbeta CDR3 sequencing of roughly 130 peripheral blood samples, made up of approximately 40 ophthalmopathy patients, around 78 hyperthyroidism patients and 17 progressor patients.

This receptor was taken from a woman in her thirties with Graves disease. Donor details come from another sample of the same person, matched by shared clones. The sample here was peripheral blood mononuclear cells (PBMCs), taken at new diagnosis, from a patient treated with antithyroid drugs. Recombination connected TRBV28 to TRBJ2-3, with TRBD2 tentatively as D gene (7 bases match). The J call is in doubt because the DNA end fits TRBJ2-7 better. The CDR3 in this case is CASQDSGINEQYF. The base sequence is TGTGCCAGTCAGGACAGCGGGATTAATGAGCAGTACTTC.